The entry below gives a single T cell receptor (beta chain) sequence along with its context. Its antigen remains unidentified. No quality values exist for individual bases; no much larger clone is one base distant. The data derive from a study of shared clonotypes between healthy human individuals (TCRdb year 2020). Background on the whole study: A couple of women and a few men aged 18 to 49 years were included in the cohort. Per donor, three plates each were used for CD4 naive and CD4 memory, two for CD8 naive, and one for CD8 memory. To estimate repertoire size and how much clonotypes are shared between individuals, the study performed deep sequencing of blood TCR repertoires from a few healthy adults. Libraries were prepared and TCR repertoires were sequenced by different laboratories using diverse techniques, in order to increase sequencing depth and limit assay-specific biases. Leukapheresis yielded between about 0.94 and 8.9 billion PBMCs per donor. The full study reports these points: Estimated clonotype richness was generally larger for naive than for memory subsets. Rarefaction of sorted-subset datasets indicated incomplete sequencing despite the large sequencing depth. When several donors were compared, the shared fraction of clonotypes was around 5% for naive CD4, around 4% for naive CD8, 2.3% for memory CD4, and 0.35% to 0.4% for memory CD8. Pairwise subsampling indicated that sequencing depth was expected to affect the degree of clonotype sharing among donors. The small number of donors limited the genetic and exposure-history diversity represented. Higher generation probabilities were observed for clonotypes shared by all four sorted-subset donors than for non-shared clonotypes. Sampling was restricted to blood, and TCR repertoires in tissues likely differ from the TCR repertoires found in blood.

For CDR1 and CDR2, the germline V gene lists ENHRY and SYGVKD. The CDR3 holds 16 amino acids from the cysteine to the phenylalanine. The DNA shown is the 48-base CDR3, in frame from base 1. Deletion took 0 bases off V and 0 bases off J, with a span of 6 bases between the germline ends. The donors were healthy, HIV-negative adults who had no recently reported acute infections or vaccinations. All donors were Caucasian adults living in Nashville, Tennessee, USA. Magnetic negative selection was used to enrich CD4+ T cells, after which naive cells were positively selected on CD45RA and the negative fraction became the memory subset. After blood collection by leukapheresis, PBMCs were isolated using Ficoll-Histopaque density gradient centrifugation and then cryopreserved in the vapor phase of liquid nitrogen. Analytical flow cytometry was used to check the purity and quantity of every magnetically sorted T cell population. From each sorted fraction, genomic DNA was isolated and quantified by UV absorbance on a Nanodrop 2000c.

Using the deep immunoSEQ assay, TCR CDR3 regions were amplified from genomic DNA by multiplex PCR. Genomic DNA extracted from each cell subset was distributed evenly over all wells of several immunoSEQ 96-well plates, and each plate served as one replicate. For sorted subsets, each replicate PCR was loaded with 200 ng genomic DNA, equivalent to about 30,000 T cell genomes. The purified libraries were quantified using a Qubit 3.0 fluorometer, sized with a Bioanalyzer 2100, and then quantified again using the KAPA Library Quantification kit. Every immunoSEQ 96-well plate was sequenced on a dedicated single-read 150-cycle Illumina NextSeq 550 flow cell. On the study's bioinformatics: Because only junctional sequences without quality scores were contained in the immunoSEQ output, filtering matching that applied to full-length reads could not be performed. Sequences were annotated with PyIR, a Python wrapper for IgBLAST v1.9, and V/J genes and CDR3 were assigned using IMGT germline references. Any read was removed if the V/J assignment was weak (E-value above 1e-6), the CDR3 was missing, or the read contained stop codons, out-of-frame junctions, or ambiguous translated residues. V3J clonotypes were defined as sequences sharing the same inferred V gene, J gene, and CDR3 amino acid sequence. Percentage overlap between repertoires was computed as shared unique clonotypes divided by the size of the smaller repertoire. Repertoire richness was assessed with RTK rarefaction, the Chao1 estimator, and Recon v2.1 estimates of unobserved clonotypes. Generation probabilities were computed with OLGA for all TCRbeta clonotypes obtained by the gDNA method from a handful of donors. TCRdb mirrors the immuneACCESS table, restricted to in-frame sequences. Some clones are absent from its copies; in checked studies, under half trace to an unresolved V gene, and the reason for the others is unknown. That table furnishes V, J and clone size, whereas the DNA furnished D and trimming. Within this sample are over a million clones, with around 97% of them counted one time only. The ten largest account for 1% to 1.5% of the sample.

The chain is encoded by TRBV10-3 joined to TRBJ2-6, with an unclear D gene assignment. This TCR was recovered from a man aged 25 to 45 in good health. Material: naive CD4+ T cells sorted from blood. This sample's cell subset or site label indicates: CD45RA+ positively selected. The nucleotide sequence is TGTGCCATCAGTGAGTCTTTGGTCTCTGGGGCCAACGTCCTGACTTTC. It codes for CAISESLVSGANVLTF.